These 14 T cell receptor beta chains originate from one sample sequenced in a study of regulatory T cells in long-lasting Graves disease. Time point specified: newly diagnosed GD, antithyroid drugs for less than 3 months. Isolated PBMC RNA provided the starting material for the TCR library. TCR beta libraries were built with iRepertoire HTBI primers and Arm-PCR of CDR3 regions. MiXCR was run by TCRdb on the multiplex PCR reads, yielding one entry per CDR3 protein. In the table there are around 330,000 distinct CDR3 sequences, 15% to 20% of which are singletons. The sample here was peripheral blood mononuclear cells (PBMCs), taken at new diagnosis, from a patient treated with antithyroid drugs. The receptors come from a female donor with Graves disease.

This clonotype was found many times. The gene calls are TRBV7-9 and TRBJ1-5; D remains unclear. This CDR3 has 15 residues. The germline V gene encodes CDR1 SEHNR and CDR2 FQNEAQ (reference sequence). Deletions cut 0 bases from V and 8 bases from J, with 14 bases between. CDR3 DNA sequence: TGTGCCAGCAGCTTAGCGTCCACACCCCTAGAGCCCCAGCATTTT. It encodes CASSLASTPLEPQHF.

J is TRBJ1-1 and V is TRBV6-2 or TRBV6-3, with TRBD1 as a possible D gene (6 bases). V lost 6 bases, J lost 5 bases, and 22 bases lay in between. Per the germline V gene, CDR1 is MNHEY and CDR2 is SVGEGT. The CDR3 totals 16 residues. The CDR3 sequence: CASSEEVPRGGTEAFF. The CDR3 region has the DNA TGTGCCAGCAGCGAAGAAGTTCCCAGGGGAGGGACTGAAGCTTTCTTT.

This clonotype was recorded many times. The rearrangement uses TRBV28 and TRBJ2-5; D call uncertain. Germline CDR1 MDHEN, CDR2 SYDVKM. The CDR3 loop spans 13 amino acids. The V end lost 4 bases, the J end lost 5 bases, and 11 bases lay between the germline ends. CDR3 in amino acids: CASSSGFSETQYF. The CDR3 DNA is TGTGCCAGCAGTTCGGGCTTCTCGGAGACCCAGTACTTC.

The CDR3 DNA sequence: TGTGCCAGCAGTTCCTCAGGGGGCATGAACACTGAAGCTTTCTTT. The encoded protein is CASSSSGGMNTEAFF. The chain carries TRBV6-5 and TRBJ1-1; 8 bases are shared with TRBD1. Trimming removed 4 bases from V and 0 bases from J; junction bases left unmatched: 4. This CDR3 has 15 residues. Looked up from germline, CDR1 is MNHEY and CDR2 is SVGAGI.

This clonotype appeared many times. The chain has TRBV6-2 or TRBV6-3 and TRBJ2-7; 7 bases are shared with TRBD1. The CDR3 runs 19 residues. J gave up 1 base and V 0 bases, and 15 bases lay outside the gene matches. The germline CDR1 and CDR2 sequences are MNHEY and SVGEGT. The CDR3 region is CASSYSGQRQGSISYEQYF. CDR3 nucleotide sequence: TGTGCCAGCAGTTACTCCGGCCAACGACAGGGAAGTATATCCTACGAGCAGTACTTC.

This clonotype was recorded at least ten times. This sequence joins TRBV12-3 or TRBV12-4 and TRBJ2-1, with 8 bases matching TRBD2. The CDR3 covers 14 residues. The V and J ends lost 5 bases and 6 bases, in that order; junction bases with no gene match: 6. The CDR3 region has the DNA TGTGCCAGCAGTGATAGCGGGATCTTCAATGAGCAGTTCTTC. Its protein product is CASSDSGIFNEQFF.

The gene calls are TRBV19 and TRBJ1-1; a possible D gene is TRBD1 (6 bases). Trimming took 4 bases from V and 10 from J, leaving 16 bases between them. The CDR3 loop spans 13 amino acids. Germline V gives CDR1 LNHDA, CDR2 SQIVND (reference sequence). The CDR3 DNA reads TGTGCCAGTAGTACCCTCTACAGGGAGCGAGCTTTCTTT. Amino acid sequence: CASSTLYRERAFF. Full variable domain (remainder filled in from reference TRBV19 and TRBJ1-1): DGGITQSPKYLFRKEGQNVTLSCEQNLNHDAMYWYRQDPGQGLRLIYYSQIVNDFQKGDIAEGYSVSREKKESFPLTVTSAQKNPTAFYLCASSTLYRERAFFGQGTRLTVV.

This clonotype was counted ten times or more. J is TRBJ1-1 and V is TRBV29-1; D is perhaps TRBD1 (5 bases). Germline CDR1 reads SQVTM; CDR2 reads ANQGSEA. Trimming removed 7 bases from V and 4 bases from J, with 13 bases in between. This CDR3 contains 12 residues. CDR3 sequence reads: CSGTLGGTEAFF. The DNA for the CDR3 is TGCAGCGGGACATTGGGAGGCACTGAAGCTTTCTTT.

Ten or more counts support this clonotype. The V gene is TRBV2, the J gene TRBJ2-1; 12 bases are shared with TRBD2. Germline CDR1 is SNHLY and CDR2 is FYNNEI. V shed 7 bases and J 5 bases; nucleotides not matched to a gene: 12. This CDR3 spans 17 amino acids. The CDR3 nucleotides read TGTGCCAGCAAAGAGGGGCTAGCGGGAGGGCCGAACAATGAGCAGTTCTTC. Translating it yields CASKEGLAGGPNNEQFF.

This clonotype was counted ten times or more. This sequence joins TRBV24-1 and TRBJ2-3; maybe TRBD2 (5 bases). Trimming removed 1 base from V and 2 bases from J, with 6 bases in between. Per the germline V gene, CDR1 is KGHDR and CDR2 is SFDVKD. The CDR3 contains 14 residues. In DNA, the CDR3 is TGTGCCACCAGTGATTTCGGGAACACAGATACGCAGTATTTT. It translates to CATSDFGNTDTQYF.

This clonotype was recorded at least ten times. CDR3: CASSPTGEGNTEAFF. The DNA of the CDR3 is TGTGCCAGCTCACCTACAGGGGAAGGGAACACTGAAGCTTTCTTT. The chain couples TRBV18 to TRBJ1-1; the match to TRBD1 covers 7 bases. Germline CDR1 KGHSH, CDR2 LQKENI. The CDR3 is 15 residues long. With 3 bases clipped from V and 1 base from J, the junction kept 5 bases outside the gene matches.

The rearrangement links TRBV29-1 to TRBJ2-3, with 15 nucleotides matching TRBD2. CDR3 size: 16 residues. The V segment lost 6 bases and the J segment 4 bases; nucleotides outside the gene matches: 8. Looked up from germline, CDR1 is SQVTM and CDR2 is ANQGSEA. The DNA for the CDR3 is TGCAGCGTCCCAAGGGGACTAGCGGGAGGCGCAGATACGCAGTATTTT. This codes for CSVPRGLAGGADTQYF.

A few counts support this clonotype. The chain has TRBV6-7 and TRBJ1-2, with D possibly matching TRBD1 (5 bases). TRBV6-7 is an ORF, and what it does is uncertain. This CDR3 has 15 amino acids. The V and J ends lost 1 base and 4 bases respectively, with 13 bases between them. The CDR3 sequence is CASSYYAGGRYGYTF. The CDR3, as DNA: TGTGCCAGCAGTTACTATGCTGGGGGACGCTATGGCTACACCTTC.

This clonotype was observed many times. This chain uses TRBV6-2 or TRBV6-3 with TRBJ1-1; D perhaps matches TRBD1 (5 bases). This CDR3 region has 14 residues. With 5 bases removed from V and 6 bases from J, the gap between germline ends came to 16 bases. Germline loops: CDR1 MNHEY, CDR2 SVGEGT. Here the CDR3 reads CASSAFRVAPEAFF. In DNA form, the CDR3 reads TGTGCCAGCAGTGCTTTCAGGGTCGCCCCTGAAGCTTTCTTT.